This T cell receptor beta chain was sequenced for a study of identical twins listed by TCRdb under 2016. In the study overall: The study deep-sequenced TCR alpha and beta repertoires from monozygotic twins, unrelated adults of various ages and cord blood to test whether fetal clonotypes persist. To rule out contamination, replicate twin experiments were performed at different times with different library preparation protocols.

The paper's findings and limits, for the study overall: In monozygotic twins, out-of-frame TCR alpha sharing was systematically underestimated by recombination models, although the models agreed with sharing between unrelated individuals. Compared with coincidental sharing between unrelated individuals, an excess of low generation-probability sequences was observed among out-of-frame TCR alpha sequences shared between twins. Abundant cord blood beta clonotypes had fewer insertions, young adult naive repertoires showed a similar but weaker trend, and memory repertoires showed no such trend. Invariant T cells such as MAIT and iNKT could partly confound zero-insertion analyses, although diverse VJ usage argued against such confounding for most clonotypes. Because the same donors could not be followed over many years, the conclusions depended on cross-sectional statistical analysis. A weaker excess of twin sharing was found in beta out-of-frame sequences because the signal-to-noise ratio was lowered by fewer shared sequences.

Inclusive of the bounding cysteine and phenylalanine, the CDR3 is 16 residues long. This entry keeps only the CDR3 DNA: 48 bases, framed from base 1. The V and J ends are trimmed by 4 bases and 7 bases, leaving 19 bases between them. According to the germline V gene, CDR1 reads ENHRY and CDR2 reads SYGVKD. Libraries were constructed by 5' RACE. TCRdb lists the instrument as Illumina HiSeq 2000. Template switching introduced a universal primer binding site; the final cDNA contained a unique molecular identifier, enabling accurate counting of TCR cDNA molecules. Specific primers in the conserved constant-segment region were used to synthesize first-strand cDNA for the TCR alpha and beta chains. To control for contamination, every cDNA library carried two barcodes: a SMART-Mk sample barcode plus Illumina barcodes. TruSeq adapter sequences, together with Illumina sample barcodes, were added in two successive PCR steps. The Illumina HiSeq platform was used with custom primers to sequence TCR alpha and beta cDNA libraries. In the original analysis: MiGEC processed the raw reads to extract unique molecular identifiers, while MiXCR was used to determine the CDR3 positions. For each individual, recombination models were inferred using an EM algorithm with the repgenHMM and IGoR tools. Shared clonotypes were analyzed with the tcR package in R, and sharing was normalized by the product of cloneset sizes. Out-of-frame nonproductive sequences were analyzed to study raw recombination free of thymic and clonal selection effects. Using fastp trimming at Q25 and MiXCR clonotype assembly, TCRdb reanalyzed the public sequencing data and kept in-frame beta chains. Each CDR3 protein gets just one entry, which takes the most common genes and DNA from the rows behind it. None of the V and J calls come from the authors' own analysis; TCRdb made them. Across this sample there are some 660,000 distinct CDR3 sequences, with over 8.5% seen only once. The ten largest clones add up to 0.98% of the sample.

Every donor was a healthy Caucasian. The twin cohort comprised three pairs of female monozygotic twins, all aged about 18 to 29 years. Peripheral blood mononuclear cells were the source from which RNA for the TCR libraries was isolated. Worth noting for this clonotype: Its binding antigen is unknown. The sample holds no much larger clone one base away, and base qualities are not on file.

The sample was also linked to a second study, of yellow fever vaccine responses in identical twins. The second paper further reports: According to the authors, in identical twins the way T cells responded to vaccination appeared partly convergent and partly personalized. The study precisely tracked vaccine-responding T cell clones in identical twins.

The rearranged chain carries TRBV10-3 and TRBJ2-2, with TRBD1 tentatively as D gene (6 bases match). This sequence originates from a woman aged 18-30 years in good health. Sequencing input: PBMCs. CDR3 region: CAISGGSAQGFGELFF. The DNA is TGTGCCATCAGTGGAGGGTCGGCACAGGGTTTCGGGGAGCTGTTTTTT.